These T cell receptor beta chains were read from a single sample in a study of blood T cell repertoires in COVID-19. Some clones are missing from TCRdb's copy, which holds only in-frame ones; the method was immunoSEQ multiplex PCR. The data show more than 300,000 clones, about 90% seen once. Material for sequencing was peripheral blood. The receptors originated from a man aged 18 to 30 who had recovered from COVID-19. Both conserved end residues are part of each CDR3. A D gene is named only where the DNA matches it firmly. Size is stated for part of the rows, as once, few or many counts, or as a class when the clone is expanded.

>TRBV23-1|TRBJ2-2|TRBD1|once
CASSQPNLGWADRGNTGELFF
TGCGCCAGCAGTCAACCTAACCTGGGCTGGGCCGACAGGGGGAACACCGGGGAGCTGTTTTTT
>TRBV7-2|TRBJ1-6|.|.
CASSRRLDSPLHF
TGTGCCAGCAGCCGGAGACTGGATTCACCCCTCCACTTT
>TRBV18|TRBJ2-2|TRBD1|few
CASSPTGVRGELFF
TGTGCCAGCTCGCCGACAGGGGTGAGAGGGGAGCTGTTTTTT
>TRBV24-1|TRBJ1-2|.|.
CATSDAGEGYTF
TGTGCCACCAGTGATGCGGGGGAAGGCTACACCTTC
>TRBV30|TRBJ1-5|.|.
CAWSVPAGDNQPQHF
TGTGCCTGGAGTGTACCAGCAGGGGACAATCAGCCCCAGCATTTT
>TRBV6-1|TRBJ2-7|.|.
CASSDVNRALYEQYF
TGTGCCAGCAGTGACGTCAACAGGGCCCTCTACGAGCAGTACTTC
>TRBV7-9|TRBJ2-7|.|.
CASSLWTDSPYEQYF
TGTGCCAGCAGCTTATGGACGGACAGTCCCTACGAGCAGTACTTC
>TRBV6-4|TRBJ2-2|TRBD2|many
CASSSGSTGELFF
TGTGCCAGCAGTAGCGGGAGCACCGGGGAGCTGTTTTTT
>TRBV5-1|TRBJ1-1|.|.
CASSLTLQVGNTEAFF
TGCGCCAGCAGCTTAACCCTACAGGTCGGGAACACTGAAGCTTTCTTT
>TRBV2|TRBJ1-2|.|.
CASRDRRSPRGGYTF
TGTGCCAGCAGAGACAGGAGGTCCCCAAGAGGAGGCTACACCTTC
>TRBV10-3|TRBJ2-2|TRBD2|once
CAITPGLAGENTGELFF
TGTGCCATCACCCCGGGACTAGCGGGGGAGAACACCGGGGAGCTGTTTTTT
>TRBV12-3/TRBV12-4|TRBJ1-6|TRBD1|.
CASSLSQGQPLHF
TGTGCCAGCAGTCTCTCACAGGGGCAACCCCTCCACTTT
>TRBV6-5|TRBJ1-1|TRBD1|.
CASILRTGYSTEAFF
TGTGCCAGCATTCTAAGGACAGGTTATAGCACTGAAGCTTTCTTT
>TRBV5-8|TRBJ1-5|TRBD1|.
CASSQTGVLDQPQHF
TGTGCCAGCAGCCAGACAGGGGTTCTCGATCAGCCCCAGCATTTT
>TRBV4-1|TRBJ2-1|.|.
CASSQESVFYNEQFF
TGCGCCAGCAGCCAAGAATCTGTCTTCTACAATGAGCAGTTCTTC
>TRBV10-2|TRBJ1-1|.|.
CASSLDGSWANTEAFF
TGCGCCAGCAGCCTCGATGGTAGTTGGGCTAACACTGAAGCTTTCTTT
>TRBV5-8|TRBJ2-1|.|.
CASPRRRLTYNEQFF
TGTGCCAGCCCCCGCCGCCGACTAACCTACAATGAGCAGTTCTTC
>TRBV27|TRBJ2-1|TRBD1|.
CASSLRDRDDEQFF
TGTGCCAGCAGTCTCCGGGACAGGGACGATGAGCAGTTCTTC
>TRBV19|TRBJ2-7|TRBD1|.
CASSIRQGDSYEQYF
TGTGCCAGTAGTATCCGACAGGGGGACTCCTACGAGCAGTACTTC